The clone carrying this TCR beta chain was picked up one time. No antigen is known for it. The record originates from a study of regulatory T cells in long-lasting Graves disease. CDR1 and CDR2 from the germline V gene are SGHTA and FQGNSA. V lost 2 bases and J 6 bases, leaving 18 bases between the germline ends. The CDR3 is 16 residues long. TCR beta libraries were built with iRepertoire HTBI primers and Arm-PCR of CDR3 regions. TCRdb analysed the multiplex PCR reads with MiXCR anew, one entry per CDR3 protein. Here the sample spans under 500,000 distinct CDR3 sequences, under 25% being singletons. Study-level points and caveats: Persistent disease favored TRBV28, TRBJ1-2 and TRBJ2-5. Persistent cases of Graves' showed reduced TCR diversity relative to newly diagnosed patients.

Documented time point: persistent/refractory GD, antithyroid drugs over 5 years with positive TRAb. PBMC RNA served as the TCR library source. The patients included were those that came from an endocrinology department in Xi'an, China. The authors drew 8.5 to 9 milliliters of peripheral blood into EDTA tubes. This TCR derives from a female donor with Graves disease. This chain connects TRBV7-2 to TRBJ2-3; no definite D call. The sequences come from peripheral blood mononuclear cells (PBMCs), collected when the disease was refractory, from a patient treated with antithyroid drugs. This chain's CDR3 is CASSLNPAGVRDTQYF. In DNA form, the CDR3 reads TGTGCCAGCAGCTTAAACCCCGCAGGAGTCCGGGATACGCAGTATTTT.